This paragraph covers one T cell receptor beta chain sequence. Its antigen is as yet unknown. One end of the junction is discordant with germline, which a read error may explain. The data belong to a study of vaccination and CD4 T cells after COVID-19. Overall study context: Control cultures were given a CEFX pool, an HIV-1 Nef pool, or no peptide.

At the Johns Hopkins FTIC core, DNA taken from cultured CD4+ T cells was sequenced by way of the Oncomine TCR Beta short-read assay. A single record per CDR3 protein comes from TCRdb applying MiXCR to the PCR reads. The profile shows about 14,000 distinct CDR3 sequences, around 53% of them singletons. This sample's treatment: roughly 10-day PBMC culture with coronavirus spike peptide pools or control peptides (ViraFEST assay). Culture conditions combined around 2 million PBMCs per well with roughly 10 IU/ml IL-2 and roughly 10 ug/ml peptide pools. The specimen sequenced was CD4+ T cells from blood, cultured in vitro. The TCR originated in a human donor who had recovered from COVID-19.

The CDR3 DNA reads TGTGCTAGCAGCTTAAGCAGGGCGCGAGAACACGAGCAGTACTTC. It translates to CASSLSRAREHEQYF. This chain uses TRBV7-7 with TRBJ2-7; TRBD1 is a possible D gene (5 bases). Looked up from germline, CDR1 is SSHAT and CDR2 is FNYEAQ (reference sequence). The CDR3 loop spans 15 amino acids.